These T cell receptor beta chains were read from a single sample in a study of blood T cell repertoires in COVID-19. Measured with immunoSEQ multiplex PCR; TCRdb has only the in-frame clones, and not every one. Of over 300,000 clones in the sample, nearly 90% were seen once. The specimen was PBMCs or T cells enriched from blood (not recorded which). The receptor source for this set is a woman aged 25 to 39 who had recovered from COVID-19. The CDR3 runs from the conserved cysteine through the conserved F or W. A D gene is named only where the DNA matches it firmly. Only part of the rows carry a size: once, few, many, or a class if the clone is expanded.

TRBD2	TRBV2	.	17	TRBJ2-2	CASSEGRAGVPGGELFF	TGTGCCAGCAGTGAAGGCCGAGCGGGGGTCCCGGGCGGGGAGCTGTTTTTT
.	TRBV4-1	.	14	TRBJ1-4	CASSQTQGNEKLFF	TGCGCCAGCAGCCAAACACAGGGTAATGAAAAACTGTTTTTT
.	TRBV6-5	.	16	TRBJ1-4	CASSYSNADRTEKLFF	TGTGCCAGCAGTTACTCGAATGCAGATCGCACTGAAAAACTGTTTTTT
.	TRBV29-1	.	13	TRBJ1-1	CSVEGQGNTEAFF	TGCAGCGTTGAAGGCCAGGGGAACACTGAAGCTTTCTTT
.	TRBV11-2	.	15	TRBJ1-2	CASSLGDGTNYGYTF	TGTGCCAGCAGCCTCGGGGATGGGACTAACTATGGCTACACCTTC
.	TRBV9	.	17	TRBJ1-1	CASSVGPMVANNTEAFF	TGTGCCAGCAGCGTAGGCCCCATGGTCGCTAATAACACTGAAGCTTTCTTT
.	TRBV19	once	17	TRBJ1-1	CASSVTLPTVMVGEAFF	TGTGCCAGTAGTGTGACCTTACCGACAGTAATGGTTGGTGAAGCTTTCTTT
TRBD2	TRBV5-4	.	17	TRBJ2-5	CASSLGSLAGGQETQYF	TGTGCCAGCAGCTTGGGTAGCCTAGCGGGGGGCCAAGAGACCCAGTACTTC
.	TRBV6-5	.	15	TRBJ1-1	CASSLTRGGDTEAFF	TGTGCCAGCAGCTTAACCCGCGGGGGAGACACTGAAGCTTTCTTT
TRBD1	TRBV3-1/TRBV3-2	.	17	TRBJ1-2	CASSQDHRGKDGYGYTF	TGTGCCAGCAGCCAAGATCACAGGGGAAAAGATGGCTATGGCTACACCTTC
.	TRBV6-1	.	14	TRBJ1-1	CASSETGMNTEAFF	TGTGCCAGCAGTGAGACGGGTATGAACACTGAAGCTTTCTTT
.	TRBV19	.	14	TRBJ2-7	CASSRQATSYEQYF	TGTGCCAGTAGCAGACAGGCGACCTCCTACGAGCAGTACTTC
.	TRBV7-6	.	16	TRBJ2-1	CASSRARDSSYNEQFF	TGTGCCAGCAGCCGCGCGCGGGACAGTTCCTACAATGAGCAGTTCTTC
TRBD2	TRBV27	.	16	TRBJ2-3	CASRLWLAGVGDTQYF	TGTGCCAGCAGACTCTGGCTAGCGGGGGTTGGAGATACGCAGTATTTT
.	TRBV20-1	.	17	TRBJ1-5	CSASFWDSGRGNQPQHF	TGCAGTGCTAGTTTCTGGGACTCCGGAAGGGGCAATCAGCCCCAGCATTTT
.	TRBV2	.	14	TRBJ1-1	CARDAGALNTEAFF	TGTGCCAGAGACGCGGGGGCCTTGAACACTGAAGCTTTCTTT
TRBD1	TRBV6-5	.	15	TRBJ2-2	CASRPDRGLVGELFF	TGTGCCAGCCGACCGGACAGGGGGCTTGTCGGGGAGCTGTTTTTT
TRBD1	TRBV18	.	14	TRBJ1-1	CASVRTGGNTEAFF	TGTGCCAGCGTGCGGACAGGGGGGAACACTGAAGCTTTCTTT
TRBD1	TRBV3-1/TRBV3-2	.	14	TRBJ1-2	CASSQGGTGHGYTF	TGTGCCAGCAGCCAAGGTGGGACAGGGCATGGCTACACCTTC
TRBD1	TRBV18	.	15	TRBJ1-1	CASSNRGRPATEAFF	TGTGCCAGCTCCAACAGGGGGCGTCCGGCCACTGAAGCTTTCTTT
TRBD1	TRBV7-8	.	14	TRBJ1-5	CASSLRQGAQPQHF	TGTGCCAGCAGCTTACGACAGGGGGCACAGCCCCAGCATTTT
TRBD2	TRBV7-2	.	15	TRBJ2-1	CASSPAAGGHNEQFF	TGTGCCAGCAGCCCCGCGGCGGGGGGACACAATGAGCAGTTCTTC
TRBD1	TRBV5-1	.	18	TRBJ1-6	CASSPLQGSSSYNSPLHF	TGCGCCAGCAGCCCCCTACAGGGGTCGAGCTCCTATAATTCACCCCTCCACTTT
.	TRBV4-2	.	14	TRBJ1-2	CASSQERGLNGYTF	TGTGCCAGCAGCCAAGAACGAGGGCTGAATGGCTACACCTTC
TRBD1	TRBV7-9	once	14	TRBJ1-5	CASSGQGAGQPQHF	TGTGCCAGCAGCGGACAGGGGGCAGGCCAGCCCCAGCATTTT
TRBD1	TRBV7-2	once	17	TRBJ2-1	CASSQGQDTAFYNEQFF	TGTGCCAGCAGCCAGGGACAGGACACCGCTTTCTACAATGAGCAGTTCTTC
TRBD2	TRBV7-9	.	16	TRBJ2-3	CASSLLAGGAGDTQYF	TGTGCCAGCAGCCTTCTAGCGGGGGGTGCTGGAGATACGCAGTATTTT
TRBD1	TRBV30	.	16	TRBJ1-2	CAWSDPTTGRNYGYTF	TGTGCCTGGAGTGACCCGACGACAGGGAGGAACTATGGCTACACCTTC
TRBD1	TRBV5-1	.	22	TRBJ1-2	CASSSGLGGQGRTRGTFYGYTF	TGCGCCAGCAGCTCCGGACTGGGGGGACAGGGGCGAACCCGCGGAACCTTCTATGGCTACACCTTC
TRBD1	TRBV14	.	15	TRBJ2-3	CASSRGDRGTDTQYF	TGTGCCAGCAGCCGAGGAGACAGGGGAACAGATACGCAGTATTTT
TRBD1	TRBV28	.	16	TRBJ1-2	CASSVIGNGRGHGYTF	TGTGCCAGCAGTGTGATTGGGAACGGCAGGGGGCACGGCTACACCTTC
TRBD1	TRBV10-3	once	12	TRBJ1-5	CAIGQGNQPQHF	TGTGCCATTGGACAGGGAAATCAGCCCCAGCATTTT
.	TRBV30	once	14	TRBJ2-7	CAWRTTRGTYEQYF	TGTGCCTGGAGAACAACTAGGGGGACCTACGAGCAGTACTTC
.	TRBV9	.	14	TRBJ2-5	CASSVGASQETQYF	TGTGCCAGCAGCGTAGGGGCCTCCCAAGAGACCCAGTACTTC
TRBD1	TRBV4-1	.	15	TRBJ1-5	CASSQEDRDNQPQHF	TGCGCCAGCAGCCAAGAGGACAGGGACAATCAGCCCCAGCATTTT
TRBD1	TRBV9	.	18	TRBJ1-1	CASSVGYGRGRGNTEAFF	TGTGCCAGCAGCGTAGGCTATGGCAGGGGGCGCGGGAACACTGAAGCTTTCTTT
.	TRBV6-6	.	13	TRBJ1-1	CASTSAENTEAFF	TGTGCCAGCACATCGGCGGAGAACACTGAAGCTTTCTTT
TRBD1	TRBV5-4	.	13	TRBJ1-2	CASSREGARGYTF	TGTGCCAGCAGCCGAGAGGGGGCGCGTGGCTACACCTTC
.	TRBV4-1	.	14	TRBJ2-5	CASSQRDFQETQYF	TGCGCCAGCAGCCAAAGGGACTTCCAAGAGACCCAGTACTTC
.	TRBV13	.	14	TRBJ2-5	CASSLFRDQETQYF	TGTGCCAGCAGTCTCTTCCGGGACCAAGAGACCCAGTACTTC
TRBD1	TRBV11-1	.	15	TRBJ2-3	CASSPGQGITDTQYF	TGTGCCAGCAGCCCAGGACAGGGAATCACAGATACGCAGTATTTT
TRBD2	TRBV19	.	19	TRBJ2-2	CASSPAPLAGGPSTGELFF	TGTGCCAGTAGTCCCGCCCCACTAGCGGGGGGGCCAAGCACCGGGGAGCTGTTTTTT